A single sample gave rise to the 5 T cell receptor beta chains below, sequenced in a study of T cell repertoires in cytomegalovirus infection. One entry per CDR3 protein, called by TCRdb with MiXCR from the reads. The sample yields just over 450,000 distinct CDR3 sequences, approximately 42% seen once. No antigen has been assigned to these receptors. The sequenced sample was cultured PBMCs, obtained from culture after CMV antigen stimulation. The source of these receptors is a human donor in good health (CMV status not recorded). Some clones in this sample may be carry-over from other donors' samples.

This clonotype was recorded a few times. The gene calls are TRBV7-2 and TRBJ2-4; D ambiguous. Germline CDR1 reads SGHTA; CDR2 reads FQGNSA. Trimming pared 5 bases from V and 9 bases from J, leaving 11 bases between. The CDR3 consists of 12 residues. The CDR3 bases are TGTGCCAGCAGCCCCCATCTTGGCATTCAGTACTTC. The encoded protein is CASSPHLGIQYF.

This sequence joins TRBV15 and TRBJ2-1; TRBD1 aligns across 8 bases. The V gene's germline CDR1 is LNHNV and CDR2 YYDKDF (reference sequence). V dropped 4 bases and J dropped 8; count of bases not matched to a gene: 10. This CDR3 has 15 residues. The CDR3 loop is CATSKSRGPGDEQFF. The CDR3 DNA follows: TGTGCCACCAGCAAAAGCAGGGGGCCGGGGGATGAGCAGTTCTTC.

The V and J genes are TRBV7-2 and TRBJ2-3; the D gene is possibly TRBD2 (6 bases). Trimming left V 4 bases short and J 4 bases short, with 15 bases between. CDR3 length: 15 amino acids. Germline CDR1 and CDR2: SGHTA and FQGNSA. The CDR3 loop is CASSSGRGGADTQYF. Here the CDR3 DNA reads TGTGCCAGCAGCTCCGGGCGGGGCGGCGCAGATACGCAGTATTTT.

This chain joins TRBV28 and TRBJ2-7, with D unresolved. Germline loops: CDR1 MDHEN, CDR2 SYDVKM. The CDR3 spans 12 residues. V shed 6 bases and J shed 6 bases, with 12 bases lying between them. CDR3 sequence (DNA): TGTGCCAGCAGAGGTTCAGGTCTCGAGCAGTACTTC. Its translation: CASRGSGLEQYF. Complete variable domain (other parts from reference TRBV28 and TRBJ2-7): DVKVTQSSRYLVKRTGEKVFLECVQDMDHENMFWYRQDPGLGLRLIYFSYDVKMKEKGDIPEGYSVSREKKERFSLILESASTNQTSMYLCASRGSGLEQYFGPGTRLTVT.

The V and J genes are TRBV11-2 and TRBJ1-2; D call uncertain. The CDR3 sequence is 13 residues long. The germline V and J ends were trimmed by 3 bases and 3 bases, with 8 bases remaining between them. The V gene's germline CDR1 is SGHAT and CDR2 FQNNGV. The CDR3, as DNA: TGTGCCAGCAGCTTCGACCCCTACTATGGCTACACCTTC. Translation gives CASSFDPYYGYTF.